Each of the 5 T cell receptor beta chains below was sequenced from the same sample in a study of identical twins. Each CDR3 protein gets one entry after TCRdb re-called the 5' RACE reads with MiXCR. The profile shows hundreds of thousands of distinct CDR3 sequences, approximately 6% of them singletons. The specimen sequenced was naive T cells sorted from blood. The source of these receptors is a man younger than 35 in good health.

This clonotype was observed at least ten times. The CDR3 protein is CASSPGTSEGGQFF. The CDR3 nucleotides read TGCGCCAGCAGCCCAGGGACTAGCGAGGGCGGGCAGTTCTTC. The chain employs TRBV5-1 and TRBJ2-1; TRBD2 aligns across 10 bases. The germline V gene encodes CDR1 SGHRS and CDR2 YFSETQ. The CDR3 has 14 amino acids. The trim removed 4 bases at V and 12 bases at J, leaving 10 bases unmatched. Looking up the rest from reference TRBV5-1 and TRBJ2-1 gives the full variable domain: KAGVTQTPRYLIKTRGQQVTLSCSPISGHRSVSWYQQTPGQGLQFLFEYFSETQRNKGNFPGRFSGRQFSNSRSEMNVSTLELGDSALYLCASSPGTSEGGQFFGPGTRLTVL.

At least ten counts were recorded for this clonotype. J is TRBJ1-1 and V is TRBV29-1; D not certain. The germline gives CDR1 SQVTM, CDR2 ANQGSEA. Trimming left V 4 bases short and J 1 base short, with 4 bases between. This CDR3 comprises 11 residues. The CDR3: CSVVGNTEAFF. CDR3 sequence (DNA): TGCAGCGTTGTAGGGAACACTGAAGCTTTCTTT.

In its sample, this clonotype was seen a few times. The CDR3 sequence: CASGRDGNNEQFF. Written as DNA, the CDR3 is TGTGCCAGCGGCCGGGACGGTAACAATGAGCAGTTCTTC. This chain connects TRBV12-3 or TRBV12-4 to TRBJ2-1; possibly TRBD1 or TRBD2 for D (5 bases each). The ends were cut back, 8 bases at V and 5 bases at J, with 13 bases in the middle. The CDR3 spans 13 residues.

This clonotype was counted ten times or more. V gene TRBV24-1 combines with J gene TRBJ2-7; 9 nucleotides match TRBD1. Germline CDR1 reads KGHDR; CDR2 reads SFDVKD. CDR3 size: 16 residues. J lost 5 bases, V lost 4 bases, and 11 bases had no gene match. CDR3 residues: CATSDAPGQGGHEQYF. The CDR3 nucleotides are TGTGCCACCAGTGACGCACCGGGACAGGGAGGACACGAGCAGTACTTC.

A few counts support this clonotype. The chain employs TRBV12-3 or TRBV12-4 and TRBJ2-4; D possibly corresponds to TRBD2 (6 bases). This CDR3 comprises 14 residues. V dropped 3 bases and J dropped 8 bases, with 14 bases sitting between them. CDR3 DNA sequence: TGTGCCAGCAGTTTCTCGGGTAGGGAGGACATTCAGTACTTC. It encodes CASSFSGREDIQYF.